The next 21 T cell receptor beta chains were all read from a single sample in a study of OX40 agonist ivuxolimab in advanced cancers. Assay used: immunoSEQ multiplex PCR; TCRdb lists only in-frame clones, some missing. Among about 60,000 clones listed, 90% to 95% were seen once. This specimen was CD4+ or CD8+ T cells sorted from blood, taken in a trial of the OX40 agonist ivuxolimab. The receptor source for this set is an adult with an advanced solid tumor such as melanoma, head and neck, liver or kidney cancer.

This clone was observed once. The chain uses TRBV27 and TRBJ1-1; TRBD1 might be the D (5 bases). V lost 4 bases and J lost 0, with 12 bases in between. CDR1 and CDR2 (germline): MNHEY, SMNVEV (reference sequence). The CDR3 is made up of 15 amino acids. The CDR3 nucleotides read TGTGCCAGCAGTTCCCGGCGGGGGATGAACACTGAAGCTTTCTTT. It codes for CASSSRRGMNTEAFF.

The chain carries TRBV11-1 and TRBJ2-1; TRBD1 might be the D (5 bases). The CDR3 is made up of 15 amino acids. Germline CDR1 reads SGHAT; CDR2 reads FQDESV (reference sequence). Trimming took off 8 bases at V and 4 bases at J, with 18 bases between the two ends. CDR3 residues: CASRIGAGRYNEQFF. CDR3 nucleotides: TGTGCCAGCCGCATTGGGGCTGGGCGGTACAATGAGCAGTTCTTC.

The V and J genes are TRBV30 and TRBJ2-1; TRBD1 matches 8 bases. The germline CDR1 and CDR2 sequences are GTSNPN and SVGIG (reference sequence). CDR3 length: 15 residues. With V trimmed by 0 bases and J by 8 bases, 9 bases remained unmatched. CDR3 DNA: TGTGCCTGGAGTGTCGGTCAGGGGGCAGCCGATGAGCAGTTCTTC. Translating it yields CAWSVGQGAADEQFF.

This clone was detected only once. The J gene is TRBJ2-1, the V gene TRBV13; tentative D call: TRBD1 (6 bases). V gave up 4 bases and J gave up 8 bases, with 33 bases separating them. Germline V gives CDR1 PRHDT, CDR2 FYEKMQ (reference sequence). This CDR3 contains 20 residues. CDR3 sequence: CASSSKTTGLSTTVLDEQFF. In DNA form, the CDR3 reads TGTGCCAGCAGCTCCAAGACTACAGGGTTATCAACTACCGTTCTGGATGAGCAGTTCTTC.

This chain connects TRBV15 to TRBJ1-1; tentatively, D is TRBD1 (6 bases). V dropped 5 bases and J dropped 3 bases, with 16 bases sitting between them. The CDR3 has 15 amino acids. Per the germline V gene, CDR1 is LNHNV and CDR2 is YYDKDF (reference sequence). CDR3 DNA: TGTGCCACCAGCCGCCCGACGGGGGGGCACACTGAAGCTTTCTTT. Translation gives CATSRPTGGHTEAFF.

The chain carries TRBV30 and TRBJ2-1; D may be TRBD1 or TRBD2 (5 bases each). The CDR3 contains 13 residues. The germline V and J ends were trimmed by 2 bases and 6 bases, with 11 bases remaining between them. Germline CDR1 reads GTSNPN; CDR2 reads SVGIG (reference sequence). The CDR3 region has the DNA TGTGCCTGGAGTACCGGGACCACCAATGAGCAGTTCTTC. Its protein product is CAWSTGTTNEQFF.

The genes are TRBV27 and TRBJ1-1; no definite D call. Germline V gene lookup returns CDR1 MNHEY and CDR2 SMNVEV (reference sequence). Trimming cost V 5 bases and J 6 bases, with 10 bases left between them. The CDR3 spans 12 residues. The CDR3 DNA is TGTGCCAGCAGTCCGCTCGGGGCTGAAGCTTTCTTT. Its translation is CASSPLGAEAFF.

CDR3 residues: CASSPPRTGVQGAEAFF. CDR3 bases: TGTGCCAGCAGCCCGCCTAGGACAGGGGTCCAGGGCGCTGAAGCTTTCTTT. The chain uses TRBV7-9 and TRBJ1-1; 9 bases are a match to TRBD1. The CDR3 contains 17 residues. V shed 5 bases, J shed 6 bases, and the junction held 16 bases outside the gene matches. From germline, CDR1 is SEHNR and CDR2 FQNEAQ (reference sequence).

The chain joins TRBV29-1 to TRBJ1-2; a possible D gene is TRBD1 (5 bases). The CDR3 extends over 11 amino acids. CDR1 is SQVTM, CDR2 ANQGSEA, per germline. The V end lost 6 bases, the J end lost 7 bases, and 12 bases lay between the germline ends. The CDR3 loop is CSVVSQGGYTF. The DNA for the CDR3 is TGCAGCGTCGTAAGTCAGGGTGGCTACACCTTC. Supplemented by reference TRBV29-1 and TRBJ1-2, the full variable domain reads SAVISQKPSRDICQRGTSLTIQCQVDSQVTMMFWYRQQPGQSLTLIATANQGSEATYESGFVIDKFPISRPNLTFSTLTVSNMSPEDSSIYLCSVVSQGGYTFGSGTRLTVV.

The chain links TRBV7-9 to TRBJ2-1; D not certain. The V gene's germline CDR1 is SEHNR and CDR2 FQNEAQ (reference sequence). Trimming shortened V by 1 base and J by 10 bases, and 14 bases separated the two germline ends. This CDR3 comprises 14 residues. The CDR3 loop is CASSLEVGVVEQFF. DNA for the CDR3: TGTGCCAGCAGCTTAGAAGTGGGCGTCGTAGAGCAGTTCTTC.

The CDR3 DNA reads as TGTGCCAGCTTTGGTTTTGGGGACACTGAAGCTTTCTTT. Its translation is CASFGFGDTEAFF. The chain combines TRBV11-2 with TRBJ1-1; D remains unclear. Germline CDR1 and CDR2: SGHAT and FQNNGV. Deletions cut 8 bases from V and 3 bases from J, with 13 bases between. This CDR3 contains 13 residues.

The gene calls are TRBV4-3 and TRBJ2-1; 12 bases map to TRBD2. This CDR3 is 14 amino acids long. CDR1 LGHNA and CDR2 YSLEER come from the germline V gene. V trimming: 1 base; J trimming: 9 bases; junction bases outside the gene matches: 1. The CDR3 is CASSQGTSGTEQFF. The CDR3 coding sequence is TGCGCCAGCAGCCAAGGGACTAGCGGGACTGAGCAGTTCTTC.

In its sample, this clone was seen once. The V and J genes are TRBV7-2 and TRBJ2-5; 10 positions agree with TRBD2. The CDR3 covers 14 residues. Looked up from germline, CDR1 is SGHTA and CDR2 is FQGNSA. V was pared by 3 bases and J by 11 bases, with 9 bases of the junction left unmatched. CDR3 nucleotides: TGTGCCAGCAGCTTTAGGGGGCTAGCGGGAGTGCAGTACTTC. This encodes CASSFRGLAGVQYF. The full variable domain, rest sourced from reference TRBV7-2 and TRBJ2-5, is GAGVSQSPSNKVTEKGKDVELRCDPISGHTALYWYRQSLGQGLEFLIYFQGNSAPDKSGLPSDRFSAERTGGSVSTLTIQRTQQEDSAVYLCASSFRGLAGVQYFGPGTRLLVL.

The V gene is TRBV9, the J gene TRBJ2-1; unclear D gene. From germline, CDR1 is SGDLS and CDR2 YYNGEE. The V gene lost 0 bases and the J gene lost 6 bases, with 13 bases spanning the gap. There are 15 residues in the CDR3. The CDR3 spells CASSVDSALLNEQFF. Written as DNA, the CDR3 is TGTGCCAGCAGCGTAGACAGCGCCCTACTCAATGAGCAGTTCTTC.

V and J are TRBV27 and TRBJ2-2; D is ambiguous. The germline CDR1 and CDR2 sequences are MNHEY and SMNVEV (reference sequence). V was shortened by 1 base and J by 7 bases, with 16 bases between the two germline ends. CDR3 length: 16 residues. CDR3 bases: TGTGCCAGCAGTTTATACCCGGACCCAATGGGCGGGGAGCTGTTTTTT. It specifies CASSLYPDPMGGELFF.

This clone has just a few counts. The chain has TRBV4-1 and TRBJ1-1, with D perhaps TRBD1 (6 bases). The CDR3 runs to 14 residues. V was trimmed by 3 bases and J by 4 bases, leaving 12 bases between them. Germline loops: CDR1 MGHRA, CDR2 YSYEKL. CDR3: CASSHVRGGTEAFF. CDR3 DNA: TGCGCCAGCAGCCACGTAAGAGGGGGCACTGAAGCTTTCTTT.

This chain uses TRBV30 with TRBJ2-1; TRBD2 might be the D (5 bases). There are 16 residues in the CDR3. Germline assignment: CDR1 GTSNPN and CDR2 SVGIG (reference sequence). V was clipped by 2 bases and J by 1 base, with 15 bases between them. CDR3 sequence: CAWSRPGFASYNEQFF. The DNA for the CDR3 is TGTGCCTGGAGTAGACCGGGATTCGCATCCTACAATGAGCAGTTCTTC.

This clone was counted a single time. The DNA for the CDR3 is TGTGCCAGCAGTTTTTTTGGAACAGGGCTGAACACTGAAGCTTTCTTT. As protein: CASSFFGTGLNTEAFF. V is TRBV28 and J is TRBJ1-1; a possible D gene is TRBD1 (6 bases). The CDR3 spans 16 residues. Germline CDR1 MDHEN, CDR2 SYDVKM. Trimming stripped 3 bases from V and 0 bases from J, with 14 bases between. The whole variable domain, filled in from reference TRBV28 and TRBJ1-1, reads DVKVTQSSRYLVKRTGEKVFLECVQDMDHENMFWYRQDPGLGLRLIYFSYDVKMKEKGDIPEGYSVSREKKERFSLILESASTNQTSMYLCASSFFGTGLNTEAFFGQGTRLTVV.

V and J are TRBV21-1 and TRBJ2-3. TRBV21-1 is reported as a pseudogene. The CDR3 is made up of 14 amino acids. The DNA for the CDR3 is TGTGCCAGCAGCACGATCTCTAGCACAGATACGCAGTATTTT. Protein product: CASSTISSTDTQYF.

The V gene is TRBV28, the J gene TRBJ2-7; D unclear. CDR3 length: 17 residues. Trimming removed 5 bases at V and 6 bases at J, with 26 bases between. Germline assignment: CDR1 MDHEN and CDR2 SYDVKM. CDR3 protein: CASSVIEGPMGPCEQYF. CDR3 nucleotides: TGTGCCAGCAGTGTCATAGAAGGGCCAATGGGCCCATGCGAGCAGTACTTC. Variable domain in full (rest from reference TRBV28 and TRBJ2-7): DVKVTQSSRYLVKRTGEKVFLECVQDMDHENMFWYRQDPGLGLRLIYFSYDVKMKEKGDIPEGYSVSREKKERFSLILESASTNQTSMYLCASSVIEGPMGPCEQYFGPGTRLTVT.

This clone was observed once. The J gene is TRBJ2-5, the V gene TRBV7-9; D possibly matches TRBD1 or TRBD2 (6 bases each). The CDR3 is 12 residues long. V shed 7 bases and J shed 10 bases, with 16 bases lying between them. Germline loops: CDR1 SEHNR, CDR2 FQNEAQ (reference sequence). The CDR3 protein is CASTQDGGGQYF. CDR3 DNA sequence: TGTGCCAGCACCCAGGATGGAGGGGGCCAGTACTTC.